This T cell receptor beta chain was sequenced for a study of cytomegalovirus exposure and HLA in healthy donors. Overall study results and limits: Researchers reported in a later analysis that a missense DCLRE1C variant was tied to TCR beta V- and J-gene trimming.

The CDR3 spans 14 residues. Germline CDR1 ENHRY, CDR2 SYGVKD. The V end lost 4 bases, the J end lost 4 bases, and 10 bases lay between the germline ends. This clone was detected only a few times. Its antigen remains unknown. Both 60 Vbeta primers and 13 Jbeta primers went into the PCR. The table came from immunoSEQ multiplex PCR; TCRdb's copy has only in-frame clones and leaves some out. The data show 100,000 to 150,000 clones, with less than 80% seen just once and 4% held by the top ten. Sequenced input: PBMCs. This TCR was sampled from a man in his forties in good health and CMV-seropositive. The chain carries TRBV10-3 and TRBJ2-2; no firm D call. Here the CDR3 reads CAISVDVSTGELFF. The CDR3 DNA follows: TGTGCCATCAGTGTTGATGTGAGCACCGGGGAGCTGTTTTTT.